This T cell receptor beta chain originates from a study of identical twins. Study results and limitations: When twins shared out-of-frame alpha sequences, those sequences had excess low generation probability. Models predicted less out-of-frame TCR alpha sharing in monozygotic twins than was found.

In the case of this clonotype: Its specificity is unknown.

Template switching supplied a universal primer site; unique molecular identifiers were carried on the cDNA. MiXCR, applied by TCRdb to the 5' RACE reads, yields one record per CDR3 protein. The sample shows approximately 550,000 distinct CDR3 sequences, about a fifth of them seen only once. The germline gives CDR1 LGHNA, CDR2 YNFKEQ. The germline V and J ends were trimmed by 1 base and 0 bases, with 9 bases remaining between them. The CDR3 consists of 15 residues. In addition, the sample was reused for a study of yellow fever vaccine responses in identical twins.

Material for sequencing was CD4+ T cells sorted from blood. This TCR was sampled from a woman aged 18-35 years in good health. The chain joins TRBV4-2 to TRBJ2-5; D possibly corresponds to TRBD1 (5 bases). CDR3: CASSQGAGNQETQYF. CDR3 bases: TGTGCCAGCAGCCAAGGGGCAGGGAACCAAGAGACCCAGTACTTC.